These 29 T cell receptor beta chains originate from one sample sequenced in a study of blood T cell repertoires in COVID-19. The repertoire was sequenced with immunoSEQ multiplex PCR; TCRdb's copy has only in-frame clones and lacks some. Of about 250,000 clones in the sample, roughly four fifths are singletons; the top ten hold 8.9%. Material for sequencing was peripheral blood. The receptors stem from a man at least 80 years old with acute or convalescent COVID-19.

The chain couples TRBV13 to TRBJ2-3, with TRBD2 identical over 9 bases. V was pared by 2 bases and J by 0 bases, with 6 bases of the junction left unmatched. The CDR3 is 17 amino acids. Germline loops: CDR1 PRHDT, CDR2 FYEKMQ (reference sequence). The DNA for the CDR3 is TGTGCCAGCAGCTTAAGAGGTGCGGGAGGGAGCACAGATACGCAGTATTTT. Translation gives CASSLRGAGGSTDTQYF. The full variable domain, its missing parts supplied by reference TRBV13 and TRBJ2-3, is AAGVIQSPRHLIKEKRETATLKCYPIPRHDTVYWYQQGPGQDPQFLISFYEKMQSDKGSIPDRFSAQQFSDYHSELNMSSLELGDSALYFCASSLRGAGGSTDTQYFGPGTRLTVL.

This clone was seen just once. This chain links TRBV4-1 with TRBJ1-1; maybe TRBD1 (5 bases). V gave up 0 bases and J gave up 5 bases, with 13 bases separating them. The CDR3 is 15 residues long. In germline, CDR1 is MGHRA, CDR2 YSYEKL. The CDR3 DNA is TGCGCCAGCAGCCAAGATCAAGGGGCTAGAACTGAAGCTTTCTTT. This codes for CASSQDQGARTEAFF.

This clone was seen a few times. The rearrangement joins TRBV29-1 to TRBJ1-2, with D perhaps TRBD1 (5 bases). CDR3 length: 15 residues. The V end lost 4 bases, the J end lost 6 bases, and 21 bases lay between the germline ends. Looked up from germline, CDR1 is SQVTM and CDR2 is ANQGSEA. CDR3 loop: CSVVPADKGLNGYTF. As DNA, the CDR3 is TGCAGCGTTGTACCCGCCGATAAGGGACTTAATGGCTACACCTTC.

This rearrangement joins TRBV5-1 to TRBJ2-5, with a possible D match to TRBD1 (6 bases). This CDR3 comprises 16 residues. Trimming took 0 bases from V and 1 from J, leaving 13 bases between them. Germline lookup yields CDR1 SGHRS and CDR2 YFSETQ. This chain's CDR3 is CASSLAPTGSQETQYF. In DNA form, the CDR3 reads TGCGCCAGCAGCTTGGCCCCAACAGGGAGCCAAGAGACCCAGTACTTC.

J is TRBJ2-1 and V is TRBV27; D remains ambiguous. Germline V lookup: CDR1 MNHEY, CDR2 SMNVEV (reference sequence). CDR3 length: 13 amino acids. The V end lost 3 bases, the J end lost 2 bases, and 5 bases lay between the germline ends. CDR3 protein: CASSFRTYNEQFF. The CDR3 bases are TGTGCCAGCAGTTTCCGTACCTACAATGAGCAGTTCTTC.

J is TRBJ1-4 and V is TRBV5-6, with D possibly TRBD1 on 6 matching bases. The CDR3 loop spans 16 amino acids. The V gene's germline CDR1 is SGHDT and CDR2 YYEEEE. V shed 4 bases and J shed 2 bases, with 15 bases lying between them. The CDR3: CASSKGTGSTNEKLFF. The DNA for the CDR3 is TGTGCCAGCAGCAAGGGAACAGGGTCTACTAATGAAAAACTGTTTTTT.

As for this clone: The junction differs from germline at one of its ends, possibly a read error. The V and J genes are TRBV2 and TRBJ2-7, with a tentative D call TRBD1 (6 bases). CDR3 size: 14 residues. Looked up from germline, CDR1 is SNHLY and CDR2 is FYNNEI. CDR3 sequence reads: CVSRPGQPPYEQYF. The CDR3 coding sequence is TGTGTCAGCAGACCCGGACAGCCCCCCTACGAGCAGTACTTC.

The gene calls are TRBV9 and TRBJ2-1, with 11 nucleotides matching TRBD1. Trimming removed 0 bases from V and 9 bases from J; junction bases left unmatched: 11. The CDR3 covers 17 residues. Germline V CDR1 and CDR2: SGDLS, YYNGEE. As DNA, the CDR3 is TGTGCCAGCAGCGTAGATGGGACAGGGGGGTTGATTGGTGAGCAGTTCTTC. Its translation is CASSVDGTGGLIGEQFF.

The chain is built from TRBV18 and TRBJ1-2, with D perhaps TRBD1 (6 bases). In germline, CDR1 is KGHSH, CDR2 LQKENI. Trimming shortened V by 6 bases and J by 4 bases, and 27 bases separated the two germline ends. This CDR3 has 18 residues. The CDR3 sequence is CASSHLAVWRGGTYGYTF. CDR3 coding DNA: TGTGCCAGCTCGCACCTCGCGGTATGGCGAGGGGGAACCTATGGCTACACCTTC.

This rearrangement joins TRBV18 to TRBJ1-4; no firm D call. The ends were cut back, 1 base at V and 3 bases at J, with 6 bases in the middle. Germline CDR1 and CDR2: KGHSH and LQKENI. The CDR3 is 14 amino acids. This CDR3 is CASSPRTSNEKLFF. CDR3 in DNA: TGTGCCAGCTCACCACGTACATCTAATGAAAAACTGTTTTTT.

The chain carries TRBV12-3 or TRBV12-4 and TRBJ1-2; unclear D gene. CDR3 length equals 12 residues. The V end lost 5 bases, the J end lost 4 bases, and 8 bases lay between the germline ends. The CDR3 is CASSPRSYGYTF. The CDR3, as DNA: TGTGCCAGCAGTCCCCGGTCCTATGGCTACACCTTC.

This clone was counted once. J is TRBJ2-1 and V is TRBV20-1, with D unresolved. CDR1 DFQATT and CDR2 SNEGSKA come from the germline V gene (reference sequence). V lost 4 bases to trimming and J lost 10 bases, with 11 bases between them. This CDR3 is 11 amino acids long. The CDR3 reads CSATRLGEQFF. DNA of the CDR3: TGCAGTGCTACTAGGCTCGGAGAGCAGTTCTTC.

The CDR3 region is CASSHALAELKNIQYF. The CDR3 region has the DNA TGTGCCAGCAGCCACGCACTAGCGGAACTCAAAAACATTCAGTACTTC. J is TRBJ2-4 and V is TRBV3-1 (or the pseudogene TRBV3-2); 8 nucleotides align to TRBD2. This CDR3 spans 16 amino acids. V dropped 3 bases and J dropped 3; count of bases not matched to a gene: 7. The germline CDR1 and CDR2 sequences are LGHDT and YNNKEL (reference sequence).

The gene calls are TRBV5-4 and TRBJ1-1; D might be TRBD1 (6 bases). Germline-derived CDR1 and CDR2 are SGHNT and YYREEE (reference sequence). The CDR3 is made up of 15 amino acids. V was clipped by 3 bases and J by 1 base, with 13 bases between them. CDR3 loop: CASSYGTSRNTEAFF. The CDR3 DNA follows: TGTGCCAGCAGCTACGGGACATCCCGGAACACTGAAGCTTTCTTT. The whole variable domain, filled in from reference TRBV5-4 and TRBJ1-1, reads ETGVTQSPTHLIKTRGQQVTLRCSSQSGHNTVSWYQQALGQGPQFIFQYYREEENGRGNFPPRFSGLQFPNYSSELNVNALELDDSALYLCASSYGTSRNTEAFFGQGTRLTVV.

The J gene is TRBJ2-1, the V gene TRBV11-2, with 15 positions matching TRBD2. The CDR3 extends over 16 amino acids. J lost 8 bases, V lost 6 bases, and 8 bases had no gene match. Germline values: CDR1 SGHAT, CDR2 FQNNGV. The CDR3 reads CASRRGLAGGVHEQFF. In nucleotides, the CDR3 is TGTGCCAGCAGGCGTGGACTAGCGGGAGGGGTGCATGAGCAGTTCTTC.

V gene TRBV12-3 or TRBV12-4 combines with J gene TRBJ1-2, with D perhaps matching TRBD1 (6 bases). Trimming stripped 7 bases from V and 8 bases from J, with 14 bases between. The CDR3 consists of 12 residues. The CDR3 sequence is CASTQTGRGYTF. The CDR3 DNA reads TGTGCCAGCACCCAAACAGGGCGAGGCTACACCTTC.

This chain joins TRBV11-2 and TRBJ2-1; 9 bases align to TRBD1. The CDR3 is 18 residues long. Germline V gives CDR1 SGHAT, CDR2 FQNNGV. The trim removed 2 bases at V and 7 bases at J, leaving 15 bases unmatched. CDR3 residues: CASSLNPTGQGRLNEQFF. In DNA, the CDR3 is TGTGCCAGCAGCTTAAACCCGACGGGACAGGGCCGTTTGAATGAGCAGTTCTTC.

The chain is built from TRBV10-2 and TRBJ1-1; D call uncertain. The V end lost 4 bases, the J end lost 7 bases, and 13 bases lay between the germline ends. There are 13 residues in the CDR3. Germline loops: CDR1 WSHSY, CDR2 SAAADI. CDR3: CASSVANGIEAFF. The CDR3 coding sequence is TGCGCCAGCAGTGTCGCCAACGGTATTGAAGCTTTCTTT.

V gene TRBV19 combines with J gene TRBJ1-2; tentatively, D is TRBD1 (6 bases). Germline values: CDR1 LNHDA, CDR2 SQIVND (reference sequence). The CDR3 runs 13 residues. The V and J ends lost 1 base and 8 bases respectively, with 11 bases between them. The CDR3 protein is CASSIGTVGGYTF. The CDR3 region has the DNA TGTGCCAGTAGTATAGGGACAGTTGGCGGCTACACCTTC.

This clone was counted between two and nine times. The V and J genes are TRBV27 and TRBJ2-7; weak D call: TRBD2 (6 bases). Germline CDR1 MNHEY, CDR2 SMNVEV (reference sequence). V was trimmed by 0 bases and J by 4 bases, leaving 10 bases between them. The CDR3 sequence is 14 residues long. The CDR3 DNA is TGTGCCAGCAGTTTATCGAGGCGGGGTTACGAGCAGTACTTC. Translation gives CASSLSRRGYEQYF.

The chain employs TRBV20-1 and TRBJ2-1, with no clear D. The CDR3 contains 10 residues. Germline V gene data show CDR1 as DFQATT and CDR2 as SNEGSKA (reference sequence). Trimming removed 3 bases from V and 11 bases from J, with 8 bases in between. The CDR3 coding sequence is TGCAGTGCTAGTATAGTTAAGCAGTTCTTC. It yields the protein CSASIVKQFF.

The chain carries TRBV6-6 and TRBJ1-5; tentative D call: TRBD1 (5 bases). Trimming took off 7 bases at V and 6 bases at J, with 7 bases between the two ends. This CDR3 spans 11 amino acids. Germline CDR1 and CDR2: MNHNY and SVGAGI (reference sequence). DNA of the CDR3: TGTGCCAGCAATCAGGGTCAGCCCCAGCATTTT. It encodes CASNQGQPQHF.

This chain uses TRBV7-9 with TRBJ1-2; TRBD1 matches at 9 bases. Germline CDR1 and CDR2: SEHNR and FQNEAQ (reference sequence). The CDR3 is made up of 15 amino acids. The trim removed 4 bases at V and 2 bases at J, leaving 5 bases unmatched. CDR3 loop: CASSWGQGLNYGYTF. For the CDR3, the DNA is TGTGCCAGCAGCTGGGGACAGGGATTGAACTATGGCTACACCTTC.

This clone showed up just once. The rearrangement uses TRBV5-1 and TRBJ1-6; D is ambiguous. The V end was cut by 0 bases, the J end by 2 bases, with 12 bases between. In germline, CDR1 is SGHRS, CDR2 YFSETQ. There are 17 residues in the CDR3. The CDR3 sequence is CASSLGGRRAYNSPLHF. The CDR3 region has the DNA TGCGCCAGCAGCTTGGGAGGGAGGCGGGCCTATAATTCACCCCTCCACTTT. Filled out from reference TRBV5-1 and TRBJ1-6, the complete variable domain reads KAGVTQTPRYLIKTRGQQVTLSCSPISGHRSVSWYQQTPGQGLQFLFEYFSETQRNKGNFPGRFSGRQFSNSRSEMNVSTLELGDSALYLCASSLGGRRAYNSPLHFGNGTRLTVT.

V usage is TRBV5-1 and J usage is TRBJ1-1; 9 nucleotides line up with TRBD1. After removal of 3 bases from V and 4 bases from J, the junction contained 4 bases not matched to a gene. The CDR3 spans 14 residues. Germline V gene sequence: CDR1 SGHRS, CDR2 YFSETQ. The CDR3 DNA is TGCGCCAGCAGCTCACAGGGGGCATTCACTGAAGCTTTCTTT. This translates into CASSSQGAFTEAFF.

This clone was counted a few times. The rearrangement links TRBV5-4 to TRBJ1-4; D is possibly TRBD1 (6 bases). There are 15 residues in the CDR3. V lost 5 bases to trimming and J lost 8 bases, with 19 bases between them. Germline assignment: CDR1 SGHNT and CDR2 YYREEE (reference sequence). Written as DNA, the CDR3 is TGTGCCAGCAGTTCTAAACAGGGTCTGGGGGAAAAACTGTTTTTT. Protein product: CASSSKQGLGEKLFF.

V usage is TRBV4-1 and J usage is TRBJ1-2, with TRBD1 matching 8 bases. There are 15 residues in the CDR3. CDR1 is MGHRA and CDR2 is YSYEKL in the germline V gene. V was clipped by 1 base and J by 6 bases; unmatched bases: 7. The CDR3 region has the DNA TGCGCCAGCAGCCAAGGCAGGGGGCTCGTCGATGGCTACACCTTC. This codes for CASSQGRGLVDGYTF.

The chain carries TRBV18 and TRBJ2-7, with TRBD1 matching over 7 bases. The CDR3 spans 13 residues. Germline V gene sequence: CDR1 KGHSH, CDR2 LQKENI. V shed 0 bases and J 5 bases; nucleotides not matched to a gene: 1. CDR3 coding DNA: TGTGCCAGCTCACCACCGGGACAGAACGAGCAGTACTTC. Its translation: CASSPPGQNEQYF.

The CDR3, as DNA: TGCGCCAGCAGTGAGTTGGGGACAGATTCCTACGAGCAGTACTTC. It translates to CASSELGTDSYEQYF. V usage is TRBV10-2 and J usage is TRBJ2-7; TRBD1 agrees at 7 bases. The CDR3 sequence is 15 residues long. V shed 1 base and J 1 base; nucleotides not matched to a gene: 4. Germline CDR1 is WSHSY and CDR2 is SAAADI.